This TCR beta chain was identified in a study of beta chain features in type 1 diabetes. As to this clone: The antigen is unknown.

Investigators reverse transcribed all isolated RNA, so they sequenced expressed TCRB transcripts. Only in-frame clones appear in the TCRdb table, and some are missing; sequencing was by immunoSEQ multiplex PCR. The repertoire holds around 250,000 clones, with 13% to 15% as singletons. General study points: TCRB repertoires of naive, central memory and Treg cells appeared more similar among patients than among healthy donors. Moderate yet significant TCRB CDR3 shortening was seen in Type 1 diabetes patients in all four CD4+ subsets. More deletions and fewer insertions at VDJ junctions were found in patients with type 1 diabetes.

Germline values: CDR1 SGHVS, CDR2 FQNEAQ. The length of the CDR3 is 14 residues. The V gene end was trimmed by 7 bases and the J gene end by 0 bases; junction bases not matched to a gene: 4. The rearrangement links TRBV7-8 to TRBJ2-3, with 7 bases fitting TRBD1. Sequences were obtained from naive CD4+ T cells from blood. The sequence was collected from a man between 25 and 39 years old with type 1 diabetes. CDR3 residues: CASNDRVSTDTQYF. The CDR3 DNA reads TGTGCCAGCAACGACAGGGTCAGCACAGATACGCAGTATTTT.